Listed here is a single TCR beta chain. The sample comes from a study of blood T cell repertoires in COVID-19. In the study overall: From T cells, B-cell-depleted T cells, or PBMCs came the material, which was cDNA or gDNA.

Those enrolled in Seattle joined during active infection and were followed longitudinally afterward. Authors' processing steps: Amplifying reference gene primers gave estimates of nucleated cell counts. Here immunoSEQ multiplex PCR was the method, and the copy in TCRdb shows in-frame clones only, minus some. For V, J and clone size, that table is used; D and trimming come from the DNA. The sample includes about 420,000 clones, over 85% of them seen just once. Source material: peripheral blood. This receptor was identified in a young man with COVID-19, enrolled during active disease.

DNA of the CDR3: TGTGCCAGCAGCCAAGATCTGGCAGGGAACACCGGGGAGCTGTTTTTT. Its protein product is CASSQDLAGNTGELFF. V and J are TRBV4-2 and TRBJ2-2; no clear D. V was pared by 0 bases and J by 1 base, with 9 bases between. CDR1 and CDR2 (germline): LGHNA, YNFKEQ. The CDR3 loop spans 16 amino acids.